Shown below are 21 T cell receptor beta chains from a single sample sequenced in a study of cytotoxic CD8 clonotypes in ibrutinib-treated CLL (dated by TCRdb to about 2021). The sample's time point label is to be understood as: progressive disease on ibrutinib. The library came from the immunoSEQ multiplex PCR assay. What TCRdb holds here is the immuneACCESS table cut down to in-frame rearrangements. Part of the clones is not present; checked against another copy, under half of the missing clones reflect an unresolved V gene, and the others are unexplained. In all, the sample holds 35,000 to 50,000 clones, and roughly 70% of those were seen once. The leading ten clones occupy around 10% of the sample. The sample here was PBMCs, taken at disease progression, from a patient treated with ibrutinib. The receptor set was obtained from a human donor with chronic lymphocytic leukemia.

This sequence joins TRBV15 and TRBJ2-1; 8 bases align to TRBD1. Germline V gene data show CDR1 as LNHNV and CDR2 as YYDKDF (reference sequence). CDR3 length: 15 residues. Trimming at V came to 3 bases and at J to 6 bases, leaving 7 bases not matched to a gene. The CDR3 DNA follows: TGTGCCACCAGCAGCCGGGACAGGCTTGTCAATGAGCAGTTCTTC. This gives the protein CATSSRDRLVNEQFF.

The chain carries TRBV7-2 and TRBJ1-2; no definite D call. This CDR3 has 15 residues. CDR1 and CDR2 (germline): SGHTA, FQGNSA. V shed 2 bases and J shed 7 bases, with 17 bases lying between them. CDR3 sequence (DNA): TGTGCCAGCAGCTTACGGCCCTCGGGGTATAGTGGCTACACCTTC. It translates to CASSLRPSGYSGYTF.

This clone was detected only a few times. This chain links TRBV6-5 with TRBJ1-2; 7 bases match TRBD1. Germline V gives CDR1 MNHEY, CDR2 SVGAGI. The CDR3 covers 16 residues. V was clipped by 4 bases and J by 0 bases; unmatched bases: 8. CDR3 nucleotide sequence: TGTGCCAGCAGTTCCCGGACAGGACGCGCTAACTATGGCTACACCTTC. Its protein is CASSSRTGRANYGYTF.

This sequence joins TRBV27 and TRBJ1-5; no clear D. Germline assignment: CDR1 MNHEY and CDR2 SMNVEV (reference sequence). V was clipped by 7 bases and J by 3 bases, with 22 bases between them. The CDR3 extends over 17 amino acids. The CDR3 protein is CASNWAKERDNNQPQHF. The CDR3 nucleotides are TGTGCCAGCAACTGGGCCAAGGAGAGGGATAACAATCAGCCCCAGCATTTT.

V gene TRBV6-5 combines with J gene TRBJ2-2; D ambiguous. CDR3 length equals 14 residues. Germline values: CDR1 MNHEY, CDR2 SVGAGI. V was clipped by 4 bases and J by 4 bases, with 10 bases between them. CDR3 nucleotide sequence: TGTGCCAGCAGTTTGTCGAGATCCACCGGGGAGCTGTTTTTT. Its protein product is CASSLSRSTGELFF.

This chain connects TRBV7-8 to TRBJ2-5; 7 bases match TRBD2. The CDR3 consists of 15 residues. Trimming removed 5 bases from V and 2 bases from J; junction bases left unmatched: 8. CDR1 and CDR2 (germline): SGHVS, FQNEAQ. In DNA form, the CDR3 reads TGTGCCAGCAGCCGGGGGAGGGGCTCACAAGAGACCCAGTACTTC. Protein: CASSRGRGSQETQYF. The full variable domain, with the rest looked up from reference TRBV7-8 and TRBJ2-5, is GAGVSQSPRYKVAKRGQDVALRCDPISGHVSLFWYQQALGQGPEFLTYFQNEAQLDKSGLPSDRFFAERPEGSVSTLKIQRTQQEDSAVYLCASSRGRGSQETQYFGPGTRLLVL.

The V and J genes are TRBV5-1 and TRBJ1-2; TRBD1 aligns across 9 bases. The CDR3 has 16 residues. Germline values: CDR1 SGHRS, CDR2 YFSETQ. With 4 bases clipped from V and 4 bases from J, the junction kept 11 bases outside the gene matches. As DNA, the CDR3 is TGCGCCAGCAGCCCCCAGGGACAGGGAGGTATCTATGGCTACACCTTC. It encodes CASSPQGQGGIYGYTF.

The chain employs TRBV7-6 and TRBJ2-2; 7 nucleotides line up with TRBD2. The germline V gene has CDR1 SGHVS and CDR2 FNYEAQ. The CDR3 length is 16 residues. J was trimmed by 1 base and V by 4 bases; bases with no gene match: 6. CDR3 nucleotide sequence: TGTGCCAGCAGCTACAGCGGCGGGGGGAACACCGGGGAGCTGTTTTTT. Protein sequence: CASSYSGGGNTGELFF.

On this clone itself: Other DNA sequences in this specimen translate into the identical CDR3. The genes are TRBV20-1 and TRBJ2-7; D remains ambiguous. This CDR3 has 10 residues. Trimming took off 1 base at V and 2 bases at J, with 0 bases between the two ends. Per the germline V gene, CDR1 is DFQATT and CDR2 is SNEGSKA (reference sequence). The CDR3 here is CSARAYEQYF. Written as DNA, the CDR3 is TGCAGTGCTAGAGCCTACGAGCAGTACTTC.

The chain joins TRBV7-8 to TRBJ2-5; a weak D match, TRBD2 (5 bases). Germline assignment: CDR1 SGHVS and CDR2 FQNEAQ. CDR3 length: 16 residues. Trimming cost V 5 bases and J 0 bases, with 16 bases left between them. CDR3 sequence: CASSPGLSWNQETQYF. The DNA for the CDR3 is TGTGCCAGCAGCCCCGGACTCTCATGGAACCAAGAGACCCAGTACTTC.

The chain joins TRBV2 to TRBJ1-1; no reliable D call. V was trimmed by 7 bases and J by 0 bases, leaving 6 bases between them. Per the germline V gene, CDR1 is SNHLY and CDR2 is FYNNEI. CDR3 length: 12 residues. The CDR3 DNA reads as TGTGCCAGCAATCGGGTGAACACTGAAGCTTTCTTT. This sequence encodes CASNRVNTEAFF.

This clone was picked up a small number of times. The chain carries TRBV6-5 and TRBJ2-2, with 8 bases matching TRBD2. The V and J ends lost 4 bases and 5 bases, in that order; junction bases with no gene match: 6. The germline V gene encodes CDR1 MNHEY and CDR2 SVGAGI. The length of the CDR3 is 15 residues. The CDR3 sequence is CASSSPASGTGELFF. In nucleotides, the CDR3 is TGTGCCAGCAGTTCCCCGGCTAGCGGGACCGGGGAGCTGTTTTTT.

This chain connects TRBV19 to TRBJ1-2; D is perhaps TRBD1 (6 bases). The germline V and J ends were trimmed by 5 bases and 4 bases, with 11 bases remaining between them. Germline CDR1 and CDR2: LNHDA and SQIVND (reference sequence). The CDR3 extends over 13 amino acids. Here the CDR3 reads CASSSLDSYGYTF. The DNA of the CDR3 is TGTGCCAGTAGTTCCTTGGACAGCTATGGCTACACCTTC. Combining the CDR3 with reference TRBV19 and TRBJ1-2 gives the whole variable domain DGGITQSPKYLFRKEGQNVTLSCEQNLNHDAMYWYRQDPGQGLRLIYYSQIVNDFQKGDIAEGYSVSREKKESFPLTVTSAQKNPTAFYLCASSSLDSYGYTFGSGTRLTVV.

The chain combines TRBV18 with TRBJ2-6; D is uncertain. The CDR3 has 15 amino acids. The germline CDR1 and CDR2 sequences are KGHSH and LQKENI. The V and J ends lost 2 bases and 0 bases respectively, with 5 bases between them. The CDR3: CASSPGSSGANVLTF. For the CDR3, the DNA is TGTGCCAGCTCACCAGGAAGCTCTGGGGCCAACGTCCTGACTTTC.

The rearrangement joins TRBV6-6 to TRBJ1-2; D remains unclear. V was clipped by 5 bases and J by 4 bases, with 11 bases between them. CDR1 and CDR2 from the germline V gene are MNHNY and SVGAGI (reference sequence). CDR3 length: 13 residues. The CDR3, as DNA: TGTGCCAGCAGTCCCGGGAGCCTCTATGGCTACACCTTC. This gives the protein CASSPGSLYGYTF.

This clone turned up a few times. This chain joins TRBV2 and TRBJ1-4; D gene uncertain. Per germline, CDR1 SNHLY and CDR2 FYNNEI. The CDR3 spans 15 residues. Trimming removed 8 bases at V and 5 bases at J, with 18 bases between. CDR3 in DNA: TGTGCCAGCTTAAAGTCCGGGGTTGGAAATGAAAAACTGTTTTTT. Translated: CASLKSGVGNEKLFF.

This chain connects TRBV5-1 to TRBJ1-1; D uncertain. CDR1 is SGHRS, CDR2 YFSETQ, per germline. The CDR3 sequence is 15 residues long. Trimming took 4 bases from V and 0 from J, leaving 13 bases between them. This chain's CDR3 is CASSPDPALNTEAFF. DNA for the CDR3: TGCGCCAGCAGCCCGGACCCAGCCTTGAACACTGAAGCTTTCTTT. Full variable domain (missing parts from reference TRBV5-1 and TRBJ1-1): KAGVTQTPRYLIKTRGQQVTLSCSPISGHRSVSWYQQTPGQGLQFLFEYFSETQRNKGNFPGRFSGRQFSNSRSEMNVSTLELGDSALYLCASSPDPALNTEAFFGQGTRLTVV.

In this sample, this clone turned up a few times. V is TRBV27 and J is TRBJ1-2; no definite D call. Looked up from germline, CDR1 is MNHEY and CDR2 is SMNVEV (reference sequence). V was trimmed by 5 bases and J by 9 bases, leaving 13 bases between them. This CDR3 is 12 amino acids long. Here the CDR3 reads CASSGPGPRYTF. The CDR3 DNA sequence: TGTGCCAGCAGTGGCCCAGGTCCACGCTACACCTTC.

This chain uses TRBV10-3 with TRBJ1-1, with TRBD1 identical over 7 bases. With 7 bases clipped from V and 0 bases from J, the junction kept 5 bases outside the gene matches. The CDR3 sequence is 14 residues long. Germline lookup yields CDR1 ENHRY and CDR2 SYGVKD. DNA of the CDR3: TGTGCCATCAAAGGGGGCACGATGAACACTGAAGCTTTCTTT. Translation gives CAIKGGTMNTEAFF.

The chain links TRBV28 to TRBJ2-3; 10 nucleotides match TRBD2. The CDR3 contains 16 residues. Germline V gene data show CDR1 as MDHEN and CDR2 as SYDVKM. V was pared by 7 bases and J by 10 bases, with 17 bases of the junction left unmatched. The CDR3 loop is CASTSRRLAGGGSQYF. As DNA, the CDR3 is TGTGCCAGCACCTCGAGGAGACTAGCGGGTGGAGGTTCGCAGTATTTT.

This clone came up once. This sequence joins TRBV7-9 and TRBJ2-5; 8 bases agree with TRBD2. After removal of 3 bases from V and 5 bases from J, the junction contained 11 bases not matched to a gene. CDR1 and CDR2 from the germline V gene are SEHNR and FQNEAQ (reference sequence). The CDR3 covers 16 residues. In DNA, the CDR3 is TGTGCCAGCAGCTTCAGTCCAGCGGGAGTGTTGGAGACCCAGTACTTC. It codes for CASSFSPAGVLETQYF. Variable domain in full (rest from reference TRBV7-9 and TRBJ2-5): DTGVSQNPRHKITKRGQNVTFRCDPISEHNRLYWYRQTLGQGPEFLTYFQNEAQLEKSRLLSDRFSAERPKGSFSTLEIQRTEQGDSAMYLCASSFSPAGVLETQYFGPGTRLLVL.